This TCR beta chain comes out of a study of OX40 agonist ivuxolimab in advanced cancers. Trimming stripped 1 base from V and 4 bases from J, with 7 bases between. The CDR3 totals 13 residues. CDR1 is SGHDN and CDR2 is FVKESK in the germline V gene. This clone showed up just a few times. Some clones are missing from TCRdb's copy, which holds only in-frame ones; the method was immunoSEQ multiplex PCR. The sample records some 45,000 clones, roughly 82% being singletons. The sample in question was CD4+ or CD8+ T cells sorted from blood, obtained in a trial of the OX40 agonist ivuxolimab. The V and J genes are TRBV14 and TRBJ1-1, with D possibly TRBD1 on 5 matching bases. The receptor was isolated from an adult with an advanced solid tumor such as melanoma, head and neck, liver or kidney cancer. In DNA form, the CDR3 reads TGTGCCAGCAGCCAAGGGGGGATCACTGAAGCTTTCTTT. It yields the protein CASSQGGITEAFF.